The 17 T cell receptor beta chains in this list originate from one sample, sequenced in a study of immune evolution from preneoplasia to lung adenocarcinoma. The protocol was immunoSEQ multiplex PCR, while the TCRdb copy is restricted to in-frame clones and leaves out a portion. The sample shows approximately 4,200 clones, 81% of them seen only once. Sequenced input: FFPE adjacent normal lung tissue. The receptor set was obtained from a person between 65 and 80 years old with lung adenocarcinoma.

The rearrangement links TRBV10-1 to TRBJ1-2, with 9 positions matching TRBD1. The CDR3 consists of 17 residues. CDR1 is WNHNN, CDR2 SYGVQD, per germline (reference sequence). The ends lost 0 bases at V and 8 bases at J; junction bases unmatched: 13. The CDR3 nucleotides are TGCGCCAGCAGTGAGTCGAAGGCGGGACAGGGAGAACAGGGCTACACCTTC. Protein product: CASSESKAGQGEQGYTF.

This chain uses TRBV9 with TRBJ2-7; TRBD2 matches at 10 bases. The germline gives CDR1 SGDLS, CDR2 YYNGEE. J was trimmed by 3 bases and V by 3 bases; bases with no gene match: 9. The CDR3 totals 16 residues. Written as DNA, the CDR3 is TGTGCCAGCAGCGCAGGAATAGCGGGGGGAAACTACGAGCAGTACTTC. It codes for CASSAGIAGGNYEQYF. Full variable domain (remainder filled in from reference TRBV9 and TRBJ2-7): DSGVTQTPKHLITATGQRVTLRCSPRSGDLSVYWYQQSLDQGLQFLIQYYNGEERAKGNILERFSAQQFPDLHSELNLSSLELGDSALYFCASSAGIAGGNYEQYFGPGTRLTVT.

This clone was found once. The chain links TRBV7-2 to TRBJ2-3; no clear D. This CDR3 is 15 amino acids long. Germline CDR1 is SGHTA and CDR2 is FQGNSA. V was cut by 2 bases and J by 4 bases, with 13 bases left in between. CDR3 protein: CASSLQYSTPDTQYF. In DNA form, the CDR3 reads TGTGCCAGCAGCTTACAGTATTCCACCCCAGATACGCAGTATTTT.

This chain connects TRBV5-6 to TRBJ2-7; D gene uncertain. The CDR3 has 15 residues. The germline V and J ends were trimmed by 4 bases and 2 bases, with 16 bases remaining between them. Germline lookup yields CDR1 SGHDT and CDR2 YYEEEE. The CDR3: CASSPMAGRAYEQYF. The DNA for the CDR3 is TGTGCCAGCAGCCCCATGGCAGGACGGGCCTACGAGCAGTACTTC.

CDR3 sequence: CASKNSVSSYEQYF. The DNA for the CDR3 is TGTGCCAGCAAGAACAGCGTCAGCTCCTACGAGCAGTACTTC. The gene calls are TRBV7-2 and TRBJ2-7; D is uncertain. The CDR3 runs 14 residues. Germline CDR1 is SGHTA and CDR2 is FQGNSA. V gave up 7 bases and J gave up 0 bases, with 13 bases separating them. Combining the CDR3 with reference TRBV7-2 and TRBJ2-7 gives the whole variable domain GAGVSQSPSNKVTEKGKDVELRCDPISGHTALYWYRQSLGQGLEFLIYFQGNSAPDKSGLPSDRFSAERTGGSVSTLTIQRTQQEDSAVYLCASKNSVSSYEQYFGPGTRLTVT.

This chain uses TRBV6-1 with TRBJ2-2; the match to TRBD1 covers 8 bases. J was trimmed by 3 bases and V by 6 bases; bases with no gene match: 6. Germline CDR1 MNHNS, CDR2 SASEGT. CDR3 length: 15 amino acids. This CDR3 is CASRPGGADTGELFF. In DNA, the CDR3 is TGTGCCAGCAGGCCAGGGGGCGCGGACACCGGGGAGCTGTTTTTT.

CDR3 protein: CASSLQGTRNTIYF. The CDR3 DNA reads as TGTGCCAGCAGCCTACAGGGTACGAGAAACACCATATATTTT. The chain recombines TRBV7-8 with TRBJ1-3; possible D gene TRBD1, 6 bases. Between the trimmed V and J ends, which lost 5 bases and 5 bases, there was a span of 13 bases. Germline V lookup: CDR1 SGHVS, CDR2 FQNEAQ. CDR3 length: 14 residues.

V and J are TRBV7-8 and TRBJ2-1; D perhaps matches TRBD2 (6 bases). Trimming removed 2 bases from V and 0 bases from J, with 14 bases in between. The CDR3 is 17 residues long. Germline V gene lookup returns CDR1 SGHVS and CDR2 FQNEAQ. As DNA, the CDR3 is TGTGCCAGCAGCTTATGGGGCGGGGCAAGCTCCTACAATGAGCAGTTCTTC. Its protein is CASSLWGGASSYNEQFF.

For the CDR3, the DNA is TGTGCCAGCAGTCCGCCGCTGGGCCGGCGAGAAGCTTTCTTT. It yields the protein CASSPPLGRREAFF. The chain uses TRBV6-5 and TRBJ1-1; unclear D gene. The CDR3 is 14 amino acids. CDR1 and CDR2 (germline): MNHEY, SVGAGI. Trimming took off 5 bases at V and 8 bases at J, with 18 bases between the two ends.

This rearrangement joins TRBV28 to TRBJ1-1; D is undetermined. The germline CDR1 and CDR2 sequences are MDHEN and SYDVKM. Trimming left V 5 bases short and J 5 bases short, with 12 bases between. This CDR3 spans 13 amino acids. The CDR3 sequence is CASSLITRTEAFF. The CDR3 DNA reads as TGTGCCAGCAGTCTGATTACCCGAACTGAAGCTTTCTTT.

The rearrangement joins TRBV12-5 to TRBJ2-1; 7 bases map to TRBD1. The CDR3 consists of 15 residues. Germline-derived CDR1 and CDR2 are LGHNT and FRNRAP. The ends lost 6 bases at V and 7 bases at J; junction bases unmatched: 12. The CDR3 region is CASGPGTALRNEQFF. The CDR3, as DNA: TGTGCTAGTGGACCTGGGACAGCCCTTAGGAATGAGCAGTTCTTC.

The count of this clone is one. The chain uses TRBV30 and TRBJ1-5; D unresolved. The ends were cut back, 5 bases at V and 5 bases at J, with 13 bases in the middle. CDR1 and CDR2 (germline): GTSNPN, SVGIG (reference sequence). This CDR3 is 13 amino acids long. CDR3 sequence (DNA): TGTGCCTGGGGATATACAATTGATCAGCCCCAGCATTTT. Amino acid sequence: CAWGYTIDQPQHF. Together with reference TRBV30 and TRBJ1-5, the CDR3 gives the full variable domain: SQTIHQWPATLVQPVGSPLSLECTVEGTSNPNLYWYRQAAGRGLQLLFYSVGIGQISSEVPQNLSASRPQDRQFILSSKKLLLSDSGFYLCAWGYTIDQPQHFGDGTRLSIL.

This clone was counted only a few times. The rearrangement links TRBV6-4 to TRBJ2-2, with a tentative D call TRBD2 (6 bases). Germline CDR1 and CDR2: MRHNA and SNTAGT. V lost 4 bases and J 3 bases, leaving 6 bases between the germline ends. CDR3 length: 13 amino acids. The CDR3 spells CASSAGDTGELFF. CDR3 sequence (DNA): TGTGCCAGCAGTGCGGGAGACACCGGGGAGCTGTTTTTT.

On this clone itself: An end of the junction differs from the germline gene, which may be a read error. Other DNA sequences in the same sample also yield this CDR3. CDR3 nucleotides: TGTGCCAGCAGTTACTCAGAGACAGGGGCCTACGAGCAGTATTTC. Its protein is CASSYSETGAYEQYF. J is TRBJ2-7 and V is TRBV6-5; 8 bases are a match to TRBD1. This CDR3 has 15 residues. Germline V gives CDR1 MNHEY, CDR2 SVGAGI.

This chain joins TRBV10-3 and TRBJ2-5; TRBD1 is a possible D gene (6 bases). The germline V gene encodes CDR1 ENHRY and CDR2 SYGVKD. The CDR3 has 13 residues. Trimming removed 7 bases from V and 4 bases from J, with 13 bases in between. The DNA of the CDR3 is TGTGCCATCAAGGGAACAGGGATAGAGACCCAGTACTTC. Encoded protein: CAIKGTGIETQYF.

This clone was seen a single time. The chain links TRBV6-5 to TRBJ2-7; 9 positions agree with TRBD1. The CDR3 contains 13 residues. CDR1 MNHEY and CDR2 SVGAGI come from the germline V gene. With V trimmed by 6 bases and J by 4 bases, 4 bases remained unmatched. CDR3 loop: CASREQGAYEQYF. CDR3 DNA: TGTGCCAGCAGGGAACAGGGGGCTTACGAGCAGTACTTC.

This clone was detected only a few times. V usage is TRBV30 and J usage is TRBJ2-6; D possibly corresponds to TRBD2 (7 bases). CDR1 and CDR2 from the germline V gene are GTSNPN and SVGIG (reference sequence). There are 16 residues in the CDR3. Trimming removed 4 bases at V and 1 base at J, with 14 bases between. The CDR3 DNA reads TGTGCCTGGACGGGGGGCTACGGGTCTGGGGCCAACGTCCTGACTTTC. It codes for CAWTGGYGSGANVLTF.